This T cell receptor beta chain was documented in a study of control samples from healthy donors and cancer patients. Measured with immunoSEQ multiplex PCR; TCRdb has only the in-frame clones, and not every one. The sample consists of about 150,000 clones, around 94% of them appearing once. This clone was seen just once. Trimming took 4 bases from V and 0 from J; bases not matched to a gene: 7. Germline V CDR1 and CDR2: MGHDK, SYGVNS. The CDR3 spans 16 residues. The source material was PBMCs. The receptor was isolated from a man aged 55 to 70 with colorectal cancer. The V and J genes are TRBV25-1 and TRBJ2-3; TRBD2 agrees at 7 bases. Here the CDR3 reads CASSGLGAGSTDTQYF. CDR3 DNA: TGTGCCAGCAGTGGGCTAGGAGCGGGGAGCACAGATACGCAGTATTTT.